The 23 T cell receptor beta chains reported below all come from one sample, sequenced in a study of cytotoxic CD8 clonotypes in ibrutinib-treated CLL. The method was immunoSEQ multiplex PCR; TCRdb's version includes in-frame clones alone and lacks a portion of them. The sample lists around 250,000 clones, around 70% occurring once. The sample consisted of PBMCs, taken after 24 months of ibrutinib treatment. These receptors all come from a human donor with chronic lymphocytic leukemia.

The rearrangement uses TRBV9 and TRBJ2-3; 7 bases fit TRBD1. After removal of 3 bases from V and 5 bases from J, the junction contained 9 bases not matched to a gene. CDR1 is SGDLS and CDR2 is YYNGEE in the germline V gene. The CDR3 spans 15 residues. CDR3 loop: CASSAIGGALDTQYF. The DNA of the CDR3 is TGTGCCAGCAGCGCCATAGGGGGCGCATTAGATACGCAGTATTTT.

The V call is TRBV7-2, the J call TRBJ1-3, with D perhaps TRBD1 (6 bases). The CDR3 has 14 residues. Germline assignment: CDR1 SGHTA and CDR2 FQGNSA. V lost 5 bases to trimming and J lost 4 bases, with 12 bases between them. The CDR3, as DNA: TGTGCCAGCAGCCAGGGGTCGCAGGGAAACACCATATATTTT. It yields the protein CASSQGSQGNTIYF.

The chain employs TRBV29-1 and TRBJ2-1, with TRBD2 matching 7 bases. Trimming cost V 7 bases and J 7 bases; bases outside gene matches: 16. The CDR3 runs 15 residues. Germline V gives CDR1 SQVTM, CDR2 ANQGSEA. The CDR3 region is CSADDPGGVGNEQFF. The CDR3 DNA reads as TGCAGCGCTGACGACCCTGGGGGGGTTGGGAATGAGCAGTTCTTC.

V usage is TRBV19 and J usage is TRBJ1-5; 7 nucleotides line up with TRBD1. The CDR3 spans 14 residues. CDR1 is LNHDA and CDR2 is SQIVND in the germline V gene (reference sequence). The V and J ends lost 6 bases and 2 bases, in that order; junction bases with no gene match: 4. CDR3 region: CASSTGDGNQPQHF. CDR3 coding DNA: TGTGCCAGTAGCACAGGGGACGGCAATCAGCCCCAGCATTTT.

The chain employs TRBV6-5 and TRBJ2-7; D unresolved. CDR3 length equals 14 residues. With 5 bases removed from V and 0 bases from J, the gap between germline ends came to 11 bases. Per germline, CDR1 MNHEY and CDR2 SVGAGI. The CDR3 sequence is CASSELWSSYEQYF. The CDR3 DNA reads TGTGCCAGCAGTGAATTGTGGAGCTCCTACGAGCAGTACTTC.

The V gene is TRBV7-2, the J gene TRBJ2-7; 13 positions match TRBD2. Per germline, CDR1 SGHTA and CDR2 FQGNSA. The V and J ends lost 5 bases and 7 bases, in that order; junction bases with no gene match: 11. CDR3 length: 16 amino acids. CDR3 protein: CASSQGLAGTHGEQYF. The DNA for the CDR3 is TGTGCCAGCAGCCAGGGACTAGCGGGAACCCATGGGGAGCAGTACTTC. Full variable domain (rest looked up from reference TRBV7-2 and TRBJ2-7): GAGVSQSPSNKVTEKGKDVELRCDPISGHTALYWYRQSLGQGLEFLIYFQGNSAPDKSGLPSDRFSAERTGGSVSTLTIQRTQQEDSAVYLCASSQGLAGTHGEQYFGPGTRLTVT.

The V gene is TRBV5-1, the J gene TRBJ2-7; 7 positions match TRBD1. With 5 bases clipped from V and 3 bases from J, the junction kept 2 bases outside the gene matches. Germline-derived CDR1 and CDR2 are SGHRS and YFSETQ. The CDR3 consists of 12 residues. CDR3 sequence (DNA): TGCGCCAGCAGTAGACAGGGCTACGAGCAGTACTTC. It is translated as CASSRQGYEQYF.

The CDR3 spells CASSYSGLPTYEQYF. CDR3 nucleotides: TGTGCCAGCAGTTACTCTGGACTACCGACCTACGAGCAGTACTTC. The J gene is TRBJ2-7, the V gene TRBV6-5; TRBD2 is a possible D gene (6 bases). With 0 bases removed from V and 2 bases from J, the gap between germline ends came to 11 bases. Germline V CDR1 and CDR2: MNHEY, SVGAGI. The CDR3 runs 15 residues.

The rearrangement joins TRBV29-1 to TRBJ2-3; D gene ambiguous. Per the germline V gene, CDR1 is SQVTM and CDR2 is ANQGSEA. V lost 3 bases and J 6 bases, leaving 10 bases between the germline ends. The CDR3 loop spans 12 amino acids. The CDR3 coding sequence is TGCAGCGTTGATAAGCGTTCGGATACGCAGTATTTT. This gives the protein CSVDKRSDTQYF.

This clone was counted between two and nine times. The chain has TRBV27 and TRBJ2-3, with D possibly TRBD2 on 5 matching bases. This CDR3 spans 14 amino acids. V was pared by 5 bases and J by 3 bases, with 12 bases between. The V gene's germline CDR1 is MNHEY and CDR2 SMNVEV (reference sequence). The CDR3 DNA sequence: TGTGCCAGCAGTCCTATTACGGGGACAGATACGCAGTATTTT. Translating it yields CASSPITGTDTQYF.

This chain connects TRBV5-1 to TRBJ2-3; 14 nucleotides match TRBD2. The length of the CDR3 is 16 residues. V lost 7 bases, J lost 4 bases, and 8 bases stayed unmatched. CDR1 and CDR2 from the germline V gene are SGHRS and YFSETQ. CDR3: CASGGTSGRKADTQYF. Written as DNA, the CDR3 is TGCGCCAGCGGAGGGACTAGCGGGAGAAAGGCAGATACGCAGTATTTT. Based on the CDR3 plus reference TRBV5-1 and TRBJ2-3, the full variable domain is KAGVTQTPRYLIKTRGQQVTLSCSPISGHRSVSWYQQTPGQGLQFLFEYFSETQRNKGNFPGRFSGRQFSNSRSEMNVSTLELGDSALYLCASGGTSGRKADTQYFGPGTRLTVL.

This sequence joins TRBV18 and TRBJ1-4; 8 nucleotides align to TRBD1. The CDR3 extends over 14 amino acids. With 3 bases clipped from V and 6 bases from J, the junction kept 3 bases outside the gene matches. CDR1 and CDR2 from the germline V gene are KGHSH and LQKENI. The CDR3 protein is CASSPDRVDEKLFF. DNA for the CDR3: TGTGCCAGCTCACCGGACAGGGTTGATGAAAAACTGTTTTTT. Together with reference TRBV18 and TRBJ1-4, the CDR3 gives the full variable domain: NAGVMQNPRHLVRRRGQEARLRCSPMKGHSHVYWYRQLPEEGLKFMVYLQKENIIDESGMPKERFSAEFPKEGPSILRIQQVVRGDSAAYFCASSPDRVDEKLFFGSGTQLSVL.

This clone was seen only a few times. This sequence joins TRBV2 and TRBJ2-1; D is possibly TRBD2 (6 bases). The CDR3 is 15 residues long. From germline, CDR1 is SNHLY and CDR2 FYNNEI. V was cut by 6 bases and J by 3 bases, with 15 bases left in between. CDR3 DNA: TGTGCCAGCAGCCTTGGGCGGGGAGACTACAATGAGCAGTTCTTC. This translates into CASSLGRGDYNEQFF. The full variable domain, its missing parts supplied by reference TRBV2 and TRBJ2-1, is EPEVTQTPSHQVTQMGQEVILRCVPISNHLYFYWYRQILGQKVEFLVSFYNNEISEKSEIFDDQFSVERPDGSNFTLKIRSTKLEDSAMYFCASSLGRGDYNEQFFGPGTRLTVL.

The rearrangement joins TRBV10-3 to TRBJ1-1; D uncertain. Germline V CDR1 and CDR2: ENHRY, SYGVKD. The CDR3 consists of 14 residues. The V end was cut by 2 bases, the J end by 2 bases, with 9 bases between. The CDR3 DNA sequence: TGTGCCATCAGTGAGAGGGATTTAAACACTGAAGCTTTCTTT. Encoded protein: CAISERDLNTEAFF.

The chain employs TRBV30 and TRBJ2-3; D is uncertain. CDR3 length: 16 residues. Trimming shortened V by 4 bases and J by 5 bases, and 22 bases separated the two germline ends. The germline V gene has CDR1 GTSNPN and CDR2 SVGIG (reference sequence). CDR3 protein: CAWNINPSEAEDTQYF. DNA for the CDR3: TGTGCCTGGAACATAAATCCATCCGAGGCCGAAGATACGCAGTATTTT.

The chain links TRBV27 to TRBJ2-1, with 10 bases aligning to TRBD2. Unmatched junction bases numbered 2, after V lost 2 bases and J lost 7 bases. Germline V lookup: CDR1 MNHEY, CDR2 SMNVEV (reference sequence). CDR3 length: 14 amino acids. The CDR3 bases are TGTGCCAGCAGTTTAACTAGCGGGACTAATGAGCAGTTCTTC. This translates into CASSLTSGTNEQFF.

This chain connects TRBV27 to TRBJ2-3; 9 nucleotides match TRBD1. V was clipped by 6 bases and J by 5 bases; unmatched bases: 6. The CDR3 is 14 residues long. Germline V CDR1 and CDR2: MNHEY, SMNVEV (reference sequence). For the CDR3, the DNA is TGTGCCAGCAGCGGGACAGGGTGGGGAGATACGCAGTATTTT. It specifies CASSGTGWGDTQYF.

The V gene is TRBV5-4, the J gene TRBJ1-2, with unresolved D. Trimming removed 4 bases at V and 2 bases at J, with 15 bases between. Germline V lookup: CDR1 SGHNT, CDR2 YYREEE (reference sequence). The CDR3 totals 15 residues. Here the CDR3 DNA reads TGTGCCAGCAGCGAGAAAACCGGGAGGAACTATGGCTACACCTTC. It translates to CASSEKTGRNYGYTF. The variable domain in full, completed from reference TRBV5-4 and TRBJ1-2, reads ETGVTQSPTHLIKTRGQQVTLRCSSQSGHNTVSWYQQALGQGPQFIFQYYREEENGRGNFPPRFSGLQFPNYSSELNVNALELDDSALYLCASSEKTGRNYGYTFGSGTRLTVV.

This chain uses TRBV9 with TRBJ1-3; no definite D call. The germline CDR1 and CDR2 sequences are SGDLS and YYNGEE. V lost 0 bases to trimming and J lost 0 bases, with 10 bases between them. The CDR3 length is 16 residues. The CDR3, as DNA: TGTGCCAGCAGCGTAGGTTTAGTAGACTCTGGAAACACCATATATTTT. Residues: CASSVGLVDSGNTIYF.

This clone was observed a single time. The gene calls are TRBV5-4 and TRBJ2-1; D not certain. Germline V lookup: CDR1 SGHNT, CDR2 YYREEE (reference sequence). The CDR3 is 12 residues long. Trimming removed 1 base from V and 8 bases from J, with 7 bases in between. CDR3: CASSLTPDEQFF. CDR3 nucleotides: TGTGCCAGCAGCTTGACCCCCGATGAGCAGTTCTTC.

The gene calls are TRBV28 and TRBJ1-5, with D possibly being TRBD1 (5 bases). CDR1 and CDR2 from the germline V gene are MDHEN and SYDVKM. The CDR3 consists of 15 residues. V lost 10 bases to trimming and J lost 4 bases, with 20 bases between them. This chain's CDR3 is CATLNGQGRNQPQHF. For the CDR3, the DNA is TGTGCCACCCTAAACGGGCAGGGACGGAATCAGCCCCAGCATTTT.

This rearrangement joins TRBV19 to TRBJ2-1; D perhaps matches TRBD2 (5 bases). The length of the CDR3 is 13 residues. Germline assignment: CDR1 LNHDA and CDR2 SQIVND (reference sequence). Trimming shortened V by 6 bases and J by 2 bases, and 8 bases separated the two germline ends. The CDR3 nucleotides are TGTGCCAGTAGCCCCGGGACCTACAATGAGCAGTTCTTC. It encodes CASSPGTYNEQFF.

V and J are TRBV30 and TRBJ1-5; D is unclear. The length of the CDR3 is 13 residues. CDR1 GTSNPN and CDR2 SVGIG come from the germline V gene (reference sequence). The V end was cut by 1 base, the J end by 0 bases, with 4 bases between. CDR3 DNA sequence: TGTGCCTGGAGTGGGTATAGCAATCAGCCCCAGCATTTT. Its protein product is CAWSGYSNQPQHF.